The sequence of this TCR beta chain was determined in a study of T cell repertoires in cytomegalovirus infection. Across the whole study: It can be stated that public TCR beta signatures indicated CMV infection as well as a matching HLA type.

TCRdb redid the calling of the reads with MiXCR, one entry per CDR3 protein. This repertoire shows fewer than 550,000 distinct CDR3 sequences, about 15% found once; its top ten account for under 30%. Germline CDR1 is MDHEN and CDR2 is SYDVKM. V lost 1 base and J lost 6, with 18 bases in between. This CDR3 has 16 residues. Sequences were obtained from CD8+ T cells from PBMCs. This receptor was obtained from a human donor in good health (CMV status not recorded). Some clones in this sample may be carry-over from other donors' samples. The genes are TRBV28 and TRBJ1-2; D gene ambiguous. CDR3: CASSLSAREKMDGYTF. Written as DNA, the CDR3 is TGTGCCAGCAGTTTATCGGCGCGCGAGAAGATGGATGGCTACACCTTC.